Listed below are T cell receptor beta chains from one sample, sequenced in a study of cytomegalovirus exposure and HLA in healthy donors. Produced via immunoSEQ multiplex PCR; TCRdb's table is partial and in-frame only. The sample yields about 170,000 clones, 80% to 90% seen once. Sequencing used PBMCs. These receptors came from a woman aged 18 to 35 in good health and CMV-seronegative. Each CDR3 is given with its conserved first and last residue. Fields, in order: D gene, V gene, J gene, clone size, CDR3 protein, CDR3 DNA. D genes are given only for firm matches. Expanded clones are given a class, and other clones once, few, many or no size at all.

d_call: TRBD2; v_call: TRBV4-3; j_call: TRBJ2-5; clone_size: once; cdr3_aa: CASSQSLAGETQYF; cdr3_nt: TGCGCCAGCAGCCAATCCCTAGCGGGAGAGACCCAGTACTTC
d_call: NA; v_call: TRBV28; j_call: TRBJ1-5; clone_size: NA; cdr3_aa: CASMYSNQPQHF; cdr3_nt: TGTGCCAGCATGTATAGCAATCAGCCCCAGCATTTT
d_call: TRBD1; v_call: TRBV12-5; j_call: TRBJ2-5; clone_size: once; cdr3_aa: CASGRTGGETQYF; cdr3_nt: TGTGCTAGTGGCCGTACAGGGGGAGAGACCCAGTACTTC
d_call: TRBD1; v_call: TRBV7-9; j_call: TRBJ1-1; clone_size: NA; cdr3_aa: CASSPIQGAGTEAFF; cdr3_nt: TGTGCCAGCAGCCCAATACAGGGGGCGGGCACTGAAGCTTTCTTT
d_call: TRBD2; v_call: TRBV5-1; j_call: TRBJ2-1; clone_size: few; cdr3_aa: CASSLSPTSGAYNEQFF; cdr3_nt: TGCGCCAGCAGCTTGTCACCGACTAGCGGAGCCTACAATGAGCAGTTCTTC
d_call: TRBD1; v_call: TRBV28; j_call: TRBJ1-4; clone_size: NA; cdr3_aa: CASSHPYHGTAYGGTNEKLFF; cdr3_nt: TGTGCCAGCAGCCATCCTTACCACGGGACAGCCTACGGGGGAACTAATGAAAAACTGTTTTTT
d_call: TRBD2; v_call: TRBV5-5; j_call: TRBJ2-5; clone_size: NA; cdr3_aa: CASSPGLVKETQYF; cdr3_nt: TGTGCCAGCAGCCCCGGACTAGTAAAAGAGACCCAGTACTTC
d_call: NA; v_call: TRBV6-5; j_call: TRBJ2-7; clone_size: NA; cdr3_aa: CASSYSTGPGVYGQYF; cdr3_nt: TGTGCCAGCAGTTACTCAACCGGTCCAGGGGTATACGGGCAGTACTTC
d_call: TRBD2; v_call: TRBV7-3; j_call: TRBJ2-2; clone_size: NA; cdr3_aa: CASSSTGTSSGELFF; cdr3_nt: TGTGCCAGCAGCTCAACCGGGACTAGTTCCGGGGAGCTGTTTTTT
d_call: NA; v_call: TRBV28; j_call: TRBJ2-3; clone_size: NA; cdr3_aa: CASSLRPGTYTQYF; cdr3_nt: TGTGCCAGCAGTTTGAGGCCTGGCACGTATACGCAGTATTTT
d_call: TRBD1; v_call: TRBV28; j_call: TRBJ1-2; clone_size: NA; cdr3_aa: CASSFRDRPNYGYTF; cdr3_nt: TGTGCCAGCAGTTTCCGGGACAGGCCTAACTATGGCTACACCTTC
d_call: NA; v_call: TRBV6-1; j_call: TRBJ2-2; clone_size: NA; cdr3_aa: CASISLLGELFF; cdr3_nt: TGTGCCAGCATTTCCCTCCTCGGGGAGCTGTTTTTT
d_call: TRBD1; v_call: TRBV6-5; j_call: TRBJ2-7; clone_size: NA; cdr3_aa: CASSLLGQGYEQYF; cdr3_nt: TGTGCCAGCAGTTTATTGGGACAGGGGTACGAGCAGTACTTC
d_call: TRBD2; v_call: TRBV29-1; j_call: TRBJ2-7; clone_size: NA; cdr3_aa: CSVEGPAGGEQYF; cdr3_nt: TGCAGCGTTGAAGGGCCAGCGGGGGGTGAGCAGTACTTC
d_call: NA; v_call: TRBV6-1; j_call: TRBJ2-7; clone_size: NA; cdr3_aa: CASSVPGFSYEQYF; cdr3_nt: TGTGCCAGCAGTGTCCCAGGGTTTTCCTACGAGCAGTACTTC
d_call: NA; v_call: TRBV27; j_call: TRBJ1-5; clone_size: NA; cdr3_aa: CASSSARGDQPQHF; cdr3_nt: TGTGCCAGCAGTTCCGCCAGGGGAGATCAGCCCCAGCATTTT
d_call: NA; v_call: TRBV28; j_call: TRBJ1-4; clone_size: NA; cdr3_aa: CASSSNREANEKLFF; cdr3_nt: TGTGCCAGCAGTTCCAACAGGGAAGCGAATGAAAAACTGTTTTTT
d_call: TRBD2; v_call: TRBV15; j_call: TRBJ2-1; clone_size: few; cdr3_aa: CATSAGTSDYNEQFF; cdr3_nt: TGTGCCACCAGCGCCGGGACTAGCGACTACAATGAGCAGTTCTTC
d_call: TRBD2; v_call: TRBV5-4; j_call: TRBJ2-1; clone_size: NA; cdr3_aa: CASSQARDYYNEQFF; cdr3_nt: TGTGCCAGCAGTCAAGCCCGGGACTACTACAATGAGCAGTTCTTC
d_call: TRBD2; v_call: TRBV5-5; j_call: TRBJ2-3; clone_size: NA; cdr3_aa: CATWKTSGTTDTQYF; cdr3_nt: TGTGCCACATGGAAGACTAGCGGGACCACAGATACGCAGTATTTT
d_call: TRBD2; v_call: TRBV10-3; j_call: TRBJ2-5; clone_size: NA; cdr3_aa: CAISGSSGRSGETQYF; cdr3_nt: TGTGCCATCAGTGGTAGTAGCGGGAGGTCCGGGGAGACCCAGTACTTC
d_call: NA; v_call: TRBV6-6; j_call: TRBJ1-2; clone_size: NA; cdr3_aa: CASSYFPAAYGYTF; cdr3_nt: TGTGCCAGCAGTTATTTTCCGGCGGCTTATGGCTACACCTTC
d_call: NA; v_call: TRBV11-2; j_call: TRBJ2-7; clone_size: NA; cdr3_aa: CASSRQYEQYF; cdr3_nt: TGTGCCAGCAGCCGCCAGTACGAGCAGTACTTC
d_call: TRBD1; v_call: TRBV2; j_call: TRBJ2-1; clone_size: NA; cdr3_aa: CASSGRGDRASNEQFF; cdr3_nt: TGTGCCAGCAGTGGGAGGGGGGACAGGGCCTCCAATGAGCAGTTCTTC
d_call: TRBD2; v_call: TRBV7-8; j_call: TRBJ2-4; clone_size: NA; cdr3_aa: CASSSLEGASGSIQYF; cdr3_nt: TGTGCCAGCAGCTCCTTGGAGGGGGCTAGCGGGAGCATTCAGTACTTC
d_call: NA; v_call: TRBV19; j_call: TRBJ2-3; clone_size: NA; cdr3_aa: CASSSADLTSITQYF; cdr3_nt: TGTGCCAGTAGTTCTGCTGATCTGACTAGTATTACGCAGTATTTT
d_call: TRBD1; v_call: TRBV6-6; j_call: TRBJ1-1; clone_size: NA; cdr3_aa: CASSYLTGKDTEAFF; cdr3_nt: TGTGCCAGCAGTTACTTGACAGGGAAAGACACTGAAGCTTTCTTT
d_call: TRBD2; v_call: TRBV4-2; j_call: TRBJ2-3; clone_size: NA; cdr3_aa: CASTRTSGITDTQYF; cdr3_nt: TGTGCCAGCACTCGGACTAGCGGGATCACAGATACGCAGTATTTT
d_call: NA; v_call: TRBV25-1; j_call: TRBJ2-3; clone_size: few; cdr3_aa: CASSSPGHHDTDTQYF; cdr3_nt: TGTGCCAGCAGTTCACCGGGACACCACGACACAGATACGCAGTATTTT
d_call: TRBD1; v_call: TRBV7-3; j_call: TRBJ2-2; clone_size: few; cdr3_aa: CASSRQGGNTGELFF; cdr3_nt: TGTGCCAGCTCAAGACAGGGGGGTAACACCGGGGAGCTGTTTTTT
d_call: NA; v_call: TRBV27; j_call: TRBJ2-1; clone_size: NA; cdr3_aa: CATVGLGLSEQFF; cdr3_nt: TGTGCCACGGTGGGACTTGGGTTAAGTGAGCAGTTCTTC
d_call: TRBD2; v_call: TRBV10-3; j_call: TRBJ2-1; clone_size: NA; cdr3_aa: CAISEWGTRIDNEQFF; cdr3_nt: TGTGCCATCAGTGAGTGGGGGACTAGGATCGACAATGAGCAGTTCTTC
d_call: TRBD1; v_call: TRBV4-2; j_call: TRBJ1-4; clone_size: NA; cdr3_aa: CASSQEGTGGEKLFF; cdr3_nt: TGTGCCAGCAGCCAAGAGGGGACAGGGGGTGAAAAACTGTTTTTT
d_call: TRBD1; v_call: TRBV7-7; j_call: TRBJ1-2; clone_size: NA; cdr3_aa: CASVRTGDAAAGRYGYTF; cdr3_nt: TGTGCTAGCGTACGCACAGGGGACGCCGCGGCGGGAAGATATGGCTACACCTTC
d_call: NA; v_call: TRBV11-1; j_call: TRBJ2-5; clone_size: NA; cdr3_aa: CASSSMGETQYF; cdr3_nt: TGTGCCAGCAGCTCGATGGGCGAGACCCAGTACTTC
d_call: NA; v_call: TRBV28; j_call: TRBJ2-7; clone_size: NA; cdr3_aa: CASSPTGQAYEQYF; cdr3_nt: TGTGCCAGCAGTCCCACGGGACAAGCCTACGAGCAGTACTTC
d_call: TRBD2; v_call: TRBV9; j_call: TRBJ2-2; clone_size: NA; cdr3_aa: CASSAGLAEYTGELFF; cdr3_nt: TGTGCCAGCAGCGCAGGACTAGCGGAATACACCGGGGAGCTGTTTTTT
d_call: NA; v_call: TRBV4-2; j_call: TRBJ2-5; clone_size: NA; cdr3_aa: CASSPAVQETQYF; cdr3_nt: TGTGCCAGCAGCCCGGCGGTTCAAGAGACCCAGTACTTC
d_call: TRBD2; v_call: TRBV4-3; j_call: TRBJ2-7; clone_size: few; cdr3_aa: CASSQAGLAGEGMREQYF; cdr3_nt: TGCGCCAGCAGCCAAGCTGGACTAGCGGGAGAAGGTATGCGCGAGCAGTACTTC
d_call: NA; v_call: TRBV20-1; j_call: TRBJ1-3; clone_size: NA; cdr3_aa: CSASTGNTIYF; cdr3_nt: TGCAGTGCTTCCACTGGAAACACCATATATTTT
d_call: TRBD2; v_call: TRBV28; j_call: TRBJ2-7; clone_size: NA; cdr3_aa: CASSFGSAKLAGPHEQYF; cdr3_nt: TGTGCCAGCAGTTTCGGGTCTGCAAAACTAGCGGGACCACACGAGCAGTACTTC
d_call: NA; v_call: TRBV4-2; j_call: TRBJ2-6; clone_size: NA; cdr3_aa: CASSPTSHRSGANVLTF; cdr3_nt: TGTGCCAGCAGCCCCACAAGTCATCGCTCTGGGGCCAACGTCCTGACTTTC
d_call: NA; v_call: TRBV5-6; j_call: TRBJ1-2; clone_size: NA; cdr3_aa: CASSLDSNYGYTF; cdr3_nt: TGTGCCAGCAGCTTGGACAGCAACTATGGCTACACCTTC
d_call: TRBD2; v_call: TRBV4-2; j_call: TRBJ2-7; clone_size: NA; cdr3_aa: CASSQEGTSGSSYEQYF; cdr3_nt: TGTGCCAGCAGCCAGGAAGGGACTAGCGGGAGCAGCTACGAGCAGTACTTC
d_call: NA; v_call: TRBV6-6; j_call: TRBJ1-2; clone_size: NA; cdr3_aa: CASRPTGFPTYGYTF; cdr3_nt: TGTGCCAGCAGGCCAACAGGGTTCCCAACCTATGGCTACACCTTC
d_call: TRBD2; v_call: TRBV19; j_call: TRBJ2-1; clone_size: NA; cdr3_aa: CASSPGRANEQFF; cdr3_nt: TGTGCCAGTAGTCCCGGGAGGGCCAATGAGCAGTTCTTC
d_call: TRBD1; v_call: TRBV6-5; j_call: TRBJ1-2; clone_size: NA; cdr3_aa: CASFGQGYGYTF; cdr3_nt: TGTGCCAGCTTTGGACAGGGCTATGGCTACACCTTC
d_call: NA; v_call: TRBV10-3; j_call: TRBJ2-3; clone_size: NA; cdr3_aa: CAISVTGLSTGVGGTDTQYF; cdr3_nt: TGTGCCATCAGTGTCACGGGGCTATCCACCGGGGTAGGGGGTACAGATACGCAGTATTTT
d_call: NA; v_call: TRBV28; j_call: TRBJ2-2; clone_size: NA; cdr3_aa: CASSWDTSRTGELFF; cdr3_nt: TGTGCCAGCAGTTGGGACACGAGTAGAACCGGGGAGCTGTTTTTT
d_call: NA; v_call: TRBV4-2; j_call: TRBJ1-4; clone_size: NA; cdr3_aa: CASSPPGQSEKLFF; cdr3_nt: TGTGCCAGCAGCCCCCCCGGACAGAGCGAAAAACTGTTTTTT
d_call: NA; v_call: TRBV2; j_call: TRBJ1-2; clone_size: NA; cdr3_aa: CASSESATNYGYTF; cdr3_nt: TGTGCCAGCAGTGAAAGCGCCACCAACTATGGCTACACCTTC
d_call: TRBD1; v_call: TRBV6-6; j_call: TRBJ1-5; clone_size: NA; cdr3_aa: CASTNRGRLNQPQHF; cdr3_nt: TGTGCCAGCACCAACAGGGGCAGGCTGAATCAGCCCCAGCATTTT
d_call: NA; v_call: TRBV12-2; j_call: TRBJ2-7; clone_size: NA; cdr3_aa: CASRLEWHTKAYEQYF; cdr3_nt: TGTGCAAGTCGCTTAGAGTGGCACACGAAAGCCTACGAGCAGTACTTC
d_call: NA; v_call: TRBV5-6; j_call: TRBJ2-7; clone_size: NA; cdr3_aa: CASSLTGSRYEQYF; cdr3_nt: TGTGCCAGCAGCTTGACAGGGTCCCGCTACGAGCAGTACTTC
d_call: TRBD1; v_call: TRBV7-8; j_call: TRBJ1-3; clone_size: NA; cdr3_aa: CASSRTGGTSGNTIYF; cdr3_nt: TGTGCCAGCAGCCGTACAGGGGGCACTTCTGGAAACACCATATATTTT
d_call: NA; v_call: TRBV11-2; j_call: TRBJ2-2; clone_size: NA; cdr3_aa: CASSKQGNTGELFF; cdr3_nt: TGTGCCAGCAGCAAACAGGGAAACACCGGGGAGCTGTTTTTT
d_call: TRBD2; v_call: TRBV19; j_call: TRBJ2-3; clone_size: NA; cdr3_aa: CASSSGIAGVGTDTQYF; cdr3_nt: TGTGCCAGTAGCTCCGGTATCGCGGGAGTTGGGACAGATACGCAGTATTTT
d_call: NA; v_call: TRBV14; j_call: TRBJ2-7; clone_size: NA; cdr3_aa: CASSQEVTGEQYF; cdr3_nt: TGTGCCAGCAGCCAAGAAGTAACCGGCGAGCAGTACTTC